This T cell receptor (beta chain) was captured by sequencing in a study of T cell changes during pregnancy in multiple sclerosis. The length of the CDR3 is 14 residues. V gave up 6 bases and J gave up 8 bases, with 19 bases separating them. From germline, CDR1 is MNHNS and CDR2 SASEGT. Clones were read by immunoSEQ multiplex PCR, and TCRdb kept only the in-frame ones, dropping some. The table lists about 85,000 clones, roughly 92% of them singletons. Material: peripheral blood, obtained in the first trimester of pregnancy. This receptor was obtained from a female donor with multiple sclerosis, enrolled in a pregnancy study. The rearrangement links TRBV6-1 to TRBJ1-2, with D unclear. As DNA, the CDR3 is TGTGCCAGCAGCGCACCGATGAGGGATACGGGCTACACCTTC. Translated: CASSAPMRDTGYTF.